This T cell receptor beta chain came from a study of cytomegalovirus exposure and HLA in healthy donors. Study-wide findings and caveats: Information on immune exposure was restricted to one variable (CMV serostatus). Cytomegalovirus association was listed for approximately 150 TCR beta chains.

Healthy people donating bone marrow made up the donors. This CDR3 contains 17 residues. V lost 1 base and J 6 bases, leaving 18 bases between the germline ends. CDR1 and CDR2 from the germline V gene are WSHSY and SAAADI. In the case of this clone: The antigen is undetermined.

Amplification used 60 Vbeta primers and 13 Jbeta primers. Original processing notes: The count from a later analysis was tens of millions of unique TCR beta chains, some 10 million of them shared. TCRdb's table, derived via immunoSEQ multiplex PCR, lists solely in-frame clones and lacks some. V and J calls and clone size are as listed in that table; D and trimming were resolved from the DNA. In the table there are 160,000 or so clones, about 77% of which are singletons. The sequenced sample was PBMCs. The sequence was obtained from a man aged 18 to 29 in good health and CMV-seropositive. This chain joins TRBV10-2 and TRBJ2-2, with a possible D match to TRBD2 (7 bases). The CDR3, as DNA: TGCGCCAGCAGTGAGTTCGGGGGGCTTAGATTCTCCGGGGAGCTGTTTTTT. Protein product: CASSEFGGLRFSGELFF.